This T cell receptor (beta chain) was sequenced during a study of cytomegalovirus exposure and HLA in healthy donors. In the study overall: The roughly 120 validation repertoires used the same platform as the roughly 700 first-cohort repertoires (as reported by a later analysis).

As concerns this clone: The antigen is unknown.

Study-level results: Cytomegalovirus status, reportedly, was diagnosed with high specificity and sensitivity by the classifier. There were some public TCRs occurring in many donors, but most TCR sequences were rare. In vitro, a few CMV-associated chains proved specific for CMV antigens.

Measured with immunoSEQ multiplex PCR; TCRdb has only the in-frame clones, and not every one. This table has under 300,000 clones, approximately 86% appearing once. CDR1 SEHNR and CDR2 FQNEAQ come from the germline V gene (reference sequence). CDR3 length: 12 residues. Trimming took off 4 bases at V and 7 bases at J, with 10 bases between the two ends. The source material was PBMCs. The sequence was obtained from a woman aged 18-29 years in good health and CMV-seronegative. The chain recombines TRBV7-9 with TRBJ1-1, with D unresolved. DNA of the CDR3: TGTGCCAGCAGCTATCAGGATTATGAAGCTTTCTTT. Translating gives CASSYQDYEAFF. Filled out from reference TRBV7-9 and TRBJ1-1, the complete variable domain reads DTGVSQNPRHKITKRGQNVTFRCDPISEHNRLYWYRQTLGQGPEFLTYFQNEAQLEKSRLLSDRFSAERPKGSFSTLEIQRTEQGDSAMYLCASSYQDYEAFFGQGTRLTVV.